This T cell receptor beta chain appears in the sequencing data of a study of T cells expressing NK-cell markers. The germline V gene has CDR1 SGHTA and CDR2 FQGTGA. CDR3 length: 12 amino acids. From its re-call of the 5' RACE reads, TCRdb lists each CDR3 protein once, without DNA. This table lists roughly 420,000 distinct CDR3 sequences. The rearrangement uses TRBV7-3 and TRBJ1-1; TCRdb's assignment of TRBD1 cannot be checked, as there is no DNA. This TCR derives from a woman between 18 and 69 years old in good health. The sequencing input was blood T cells: a sorted CD56 or NKG2C T cell subset, CD4+ or CD8+ T cells, or bulk PBMC T cells (not recorded which). The CDR3 loop is CASGGINTEAFF.